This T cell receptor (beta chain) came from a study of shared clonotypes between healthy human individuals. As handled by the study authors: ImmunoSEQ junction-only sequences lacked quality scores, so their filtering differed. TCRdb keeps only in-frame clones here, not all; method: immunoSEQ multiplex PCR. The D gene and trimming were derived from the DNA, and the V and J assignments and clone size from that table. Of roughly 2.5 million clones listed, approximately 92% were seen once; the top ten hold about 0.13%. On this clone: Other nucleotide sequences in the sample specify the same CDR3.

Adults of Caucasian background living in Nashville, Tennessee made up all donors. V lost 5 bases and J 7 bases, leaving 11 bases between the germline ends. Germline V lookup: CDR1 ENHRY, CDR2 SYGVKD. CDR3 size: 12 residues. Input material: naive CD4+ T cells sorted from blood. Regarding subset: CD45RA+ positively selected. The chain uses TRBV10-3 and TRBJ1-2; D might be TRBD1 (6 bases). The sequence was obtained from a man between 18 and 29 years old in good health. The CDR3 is CAISQGTGGYTF. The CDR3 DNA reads TGTGCCATCAGTCAGGGGACTGGTGGCTACACCTTC.